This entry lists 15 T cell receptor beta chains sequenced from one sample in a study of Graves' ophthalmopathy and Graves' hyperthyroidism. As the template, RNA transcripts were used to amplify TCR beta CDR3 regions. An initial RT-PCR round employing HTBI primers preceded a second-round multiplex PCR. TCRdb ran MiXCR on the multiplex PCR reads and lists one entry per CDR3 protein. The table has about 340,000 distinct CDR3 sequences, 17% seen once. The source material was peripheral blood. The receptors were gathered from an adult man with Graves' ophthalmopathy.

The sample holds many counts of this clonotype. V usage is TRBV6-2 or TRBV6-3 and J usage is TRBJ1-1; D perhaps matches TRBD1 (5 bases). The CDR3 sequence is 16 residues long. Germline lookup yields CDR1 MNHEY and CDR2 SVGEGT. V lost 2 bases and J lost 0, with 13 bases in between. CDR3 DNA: TGTGCCAGCAGTTACGAGGGCGGGGGTGTGAACACTGAAGCTTTCTTT. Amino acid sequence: CASSYEGGGVNTEAFF.

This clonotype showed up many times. The CDR3 region is CASSSGLRGGNTIYF. The CDR3 DNA reads TGTGCCAGCAGTTCAGGGTTAAGGGGTGGAAACACCATATATTTT. The chain couples TRBV12-3 or TRBV12-4 to TRBJ1-3; tentative D call: TRBD1 (5 bases). V lost 4 bases and J lost 3, with 13 bases in between. The CDR3 extends over 15 amino acids.

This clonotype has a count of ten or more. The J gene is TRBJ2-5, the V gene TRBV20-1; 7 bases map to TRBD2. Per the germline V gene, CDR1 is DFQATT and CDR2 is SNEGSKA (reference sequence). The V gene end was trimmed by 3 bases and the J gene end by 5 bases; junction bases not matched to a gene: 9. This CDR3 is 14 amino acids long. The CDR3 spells CSASPRGWAETQYF. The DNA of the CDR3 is TGCAGTGCTAGCCCGCGGGGGTGGGCGGAGACCCAGTACTTC.

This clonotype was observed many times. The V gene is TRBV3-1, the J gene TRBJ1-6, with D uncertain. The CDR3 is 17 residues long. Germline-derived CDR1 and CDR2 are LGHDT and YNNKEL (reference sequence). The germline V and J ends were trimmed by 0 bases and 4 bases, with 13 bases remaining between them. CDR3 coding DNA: TGTGCCAGCAGCCAAGATCCCCAGGTGACATATAATTCACCCCTCCACTTT. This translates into CASSQDPQVTYNSPLHF.

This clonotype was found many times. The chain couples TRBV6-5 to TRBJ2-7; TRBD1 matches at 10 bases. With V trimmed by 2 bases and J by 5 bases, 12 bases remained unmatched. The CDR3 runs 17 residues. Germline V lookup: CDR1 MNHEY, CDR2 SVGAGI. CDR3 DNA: TGTGCCAGCAGTTACACGGGCGGGACAGGGGTTTATAACGAGCAGTACTTC. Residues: CASSYTGGTGVYNEQYF.

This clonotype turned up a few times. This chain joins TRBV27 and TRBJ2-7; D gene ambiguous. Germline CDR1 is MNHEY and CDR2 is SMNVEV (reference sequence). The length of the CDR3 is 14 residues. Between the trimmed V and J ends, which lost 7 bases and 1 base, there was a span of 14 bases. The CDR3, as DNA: TGTGCCAGCAATAAGTACTTCGGTTCCTACGAGCAGTACTTC. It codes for CASNKYFGSYEQYF.

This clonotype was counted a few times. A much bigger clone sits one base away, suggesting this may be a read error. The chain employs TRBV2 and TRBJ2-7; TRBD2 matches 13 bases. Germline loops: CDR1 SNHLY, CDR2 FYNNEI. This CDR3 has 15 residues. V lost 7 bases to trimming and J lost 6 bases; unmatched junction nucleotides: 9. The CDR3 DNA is TGTGCCAGCAACCCCCCGGGACTAGCGGGACGCGAGCAGTACTTC. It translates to CASNPPGLAGREQYF.

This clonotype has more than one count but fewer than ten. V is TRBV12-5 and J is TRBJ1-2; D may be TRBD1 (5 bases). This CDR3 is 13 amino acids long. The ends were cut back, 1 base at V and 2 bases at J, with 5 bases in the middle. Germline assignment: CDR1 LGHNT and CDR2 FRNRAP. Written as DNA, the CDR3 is TGTGCTAGTGGTTTGGGACAGAACTATGGCTACACCTTC. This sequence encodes CASGLGQNYGYTF. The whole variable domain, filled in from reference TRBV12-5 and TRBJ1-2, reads DARVTQTPRHKVTEMGQEVTMRCQPILGHNTVFWYRQTMMQGLELLAYFRNRAPLDDSGMPKDRFSAEMPDATLATLKIQPSEPRDSAVYFCASGLGQNYGYTFGSGTRLTVV.

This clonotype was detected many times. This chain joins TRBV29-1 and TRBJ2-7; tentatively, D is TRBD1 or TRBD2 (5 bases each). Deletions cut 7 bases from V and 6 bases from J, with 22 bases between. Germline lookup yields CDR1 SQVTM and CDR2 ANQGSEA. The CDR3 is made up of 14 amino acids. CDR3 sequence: CSAARDAGSGEQYF. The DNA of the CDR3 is TGCAGCGCCGCCCGGGACGCAGGAAGTGGCGAGCAGTACTTC.

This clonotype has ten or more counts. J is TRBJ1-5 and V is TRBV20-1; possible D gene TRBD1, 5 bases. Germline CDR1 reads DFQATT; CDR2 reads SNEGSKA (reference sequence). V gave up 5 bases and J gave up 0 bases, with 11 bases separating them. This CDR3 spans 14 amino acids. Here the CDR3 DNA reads TGCAGTGCTCGTAGACAGTCTAGCAATCAGCCCCAGCATTTT. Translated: CSARRQSSNQPQHF.

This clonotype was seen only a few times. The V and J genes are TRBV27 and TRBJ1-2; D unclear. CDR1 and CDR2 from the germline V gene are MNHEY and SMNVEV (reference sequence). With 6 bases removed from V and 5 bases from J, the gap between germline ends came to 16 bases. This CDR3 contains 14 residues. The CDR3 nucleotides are TGTGCCAGCAGGCGGACCGCAGGTCAATATGGCTACACCTTC. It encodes CASRRTAGQYGYTF.

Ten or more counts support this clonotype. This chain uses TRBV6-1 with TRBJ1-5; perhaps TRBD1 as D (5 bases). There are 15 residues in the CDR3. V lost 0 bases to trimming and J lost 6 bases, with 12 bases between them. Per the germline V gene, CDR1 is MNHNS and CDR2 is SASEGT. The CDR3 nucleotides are TGTGCCAGCAGTGAAGCGGGGGGGATCGGTCAGCCCCAGCATTTT. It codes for CASSEAGGIGQPQHF.

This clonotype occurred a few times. The DNA of the CDR3 is TGCGCCAGCAGCCTGGGGGCAGGGGGGAGTGACGAGCAGTACTTC. Translated, it gives CASSLGAGGSDEQYF. This chain connects TRBV5-1 to TRBJ2-7; D is perhaps TRBD1 (7 bases). The CDR3 runs to 15 residues. The V end lost 4 bases, the J end lost 5 bases, and 19 bases lay between the germline ends. Germline CDR1 is SGHRS and CDR2 is YFSETQ. Full variable domain (rest looked up from reference TRBV5-1 and TRBJ2-7): KAGVTQTPRYLIKTRGQQVTLSCSPISGHRSVSWYQQTPGQGLQFLFEYFSETQRNKGNFPGRFSGRQFSNSRSEMNVSTLELGDSALYLCASSLGAGGSDEQYFGPGTRLTVT.

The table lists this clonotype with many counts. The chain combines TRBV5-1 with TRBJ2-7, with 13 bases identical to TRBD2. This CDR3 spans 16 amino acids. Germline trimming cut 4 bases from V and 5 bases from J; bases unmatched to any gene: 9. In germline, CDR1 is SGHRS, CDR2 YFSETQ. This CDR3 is CASSGTSGRAGDEQYF. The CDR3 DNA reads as TGCGCCAGCAGCGGAACTAGCGGGAGGGCCGGTGACGAGCAGTACTTC.

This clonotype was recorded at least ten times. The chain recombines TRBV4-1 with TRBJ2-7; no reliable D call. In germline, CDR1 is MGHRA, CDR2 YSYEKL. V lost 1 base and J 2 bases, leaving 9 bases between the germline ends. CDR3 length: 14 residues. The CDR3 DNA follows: TGCGCCAGCAGCCAAGGATACAGTGCCTACGAGCAGTACTTC. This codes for CASSQGYSAYEQYF.